This TCR beta chain was sequenced in a study of CD8 T cells in ankylosing spondylitis. Study-level findings and limits: A TCR beta motif of 8 or 9 highly homologous variants appeared characteristic of ankylosing spondylitis blood.

TCRdb used MiXCR to reprocess the 5' RACE reads, holding one entry per CDR3 protein. The sample has about 150,000 distinct CDR3 sequences, about 42% seen once; the top ten hold approximately 16%. In this sample, this clonotype turned up a few times. The antigen is unknown. The germline V gene has CDR1 LGHNA and CDR2 YSLEER. The V and J ends lost 0 bases and 1 base respectively, with 7 bases between them. This CDR3 has 15 amino acids. The TCR was taken from a male donor with ankylosing spondylitis. Sequences were obtained from synovial fluid, either unsorted or a sorted T cell fraction (not recorded which). The genes are TRBV4-3 and TRBJ2-1; D is ambiguous. CDR3 residues: CASSQDLGSYNEQFF. DNA of the CDR3: TGCGCCAGCAGCCAAGATTTGGGTTCCTACAATGAGCAGTTCTTC.